Shown below are 17 T cell receptor beta chains from a single sample sequenced in a study of Ad26.COV2.S vaccination and SARS-CoV-2 variants. The treatment denotes: over 15 received Ad26.COV2.S at low or high dose, single or two shots; 5 received placebo; per-sample allocation not given. It was on day 63 after the first vaccine or placebo injection that samples were taken. Clones were sequenced by immunoSEQ multiplex PCR, and TCRdb holds only the in-frame ones, with some missing. Of about 400,000 clones in the sample, 70% to 90% were seen once. The source material was peripheral blood, sampled in a trial of Ad26.COV2.S vaccine versus placebo. The origin of the receptors is a person between 18 and 65 years old who received the Ad26.COV2.S COVID-19 vaccine or a placebo.

J is TRBJ2-2 and V is TRBV10-3; 7 nucleotides align to TRBD2. V shed 4 bases, J shed 0 bases, and the junction held 14 bases outside the gene matches. Per germline, CDR1 ENHRY and CDR2 SYGVKD. This CDR3 spans 19 amino acids. In DNA form, the CDR3 reads TGTGCCATCAGTGGGACTGGTATTGGCGGGAGCGCGAACACCGGGGAGCTGTTTTTT. Residues: CAISGTGIGGSANTGELFF.

The V gene is TRBV4-1, the J gene TRBJ2-5, with D possibly matching TRBD1 (5 bases). CDR3 length equals 14 residues. V lost 4 bases and J lost 7, with 16 bases in between. Germline loops: CDR1 MGHRA, CDR2 YSYEKL. The CDR3 is CASSLNQGPGTQYF. The CDR3 DNA follows: TGCGCCAGCAGCCTCAACCAGGGCCCCGGGACCCAGTACTTC.

The chain uses TRBV19 and TRBJ2-3; 7 bases are a match to TRBD2. J lost 3 bases, V lost 5 bases, and 5 bases had no gene match. CDR1 is LNHDA and CDR2 is SQIVND in the germline V gene (reference sequence). The CDR3 spans 14 residues. The CDR3 loop is CASSVPGLTDTQYF. Written as DNA, the CDR3 is TGTGCCAGTAGTGTCCCGGGACTAACAGATACGCAGTATTTT.

This chain links TRBV2 with TRBJ2-3; 8 bases are shared with TRBD2. The germline V gene has CDR1 SNHLY and CDR2 FYNNEI. With 4 bases clipped from V and 5 bases from J, the junction kept 8 bases outside the gene matches. The length of the CDR3 is 15 residues. CDR3 nucleotide sequence: TGTGCCAGCAGTGTCGAAGCGGGGGCGATAGATACGCAGTATTTT. Amino acids: CASSVEAGAIDTQYF.

The chain carries TRBV27 and TRBJ1-5; D gene ambiguous. The CDR3 covers 14 residues. CDR1 MNHEY and CDR2 SMNVEV come from the germline V gene (reference sequence). V shed 6 bases and J shed 0 bases, with 9 bases lying between them. The CDR3 region is CASRPEGSNQPQHF. The CDR3 DNA is TGTGCCAGCAGGCCTGAAGGTAGCAATCAGCCCCAGCATTTT.

The rearrangement uses TRBV18 and TRBJ1-2; tentative D call: TRBD1 (5 bases). CDR1 and CDR2 from the germline V gene are KGHSH and LQKENI. This CDR3 is 15 amino acids long. Trimming removed 5 bases from V and 4 bases from J, with 17 bases in between. This CDR3 reads CASSSGPAGTYGYTF. CDR3 nucleotide sequence: TGTGCCAGCTCATCTGGTCCCGCAGGGACCTATGGCTACACCTTC. Full variable domain (missing parts from reference TRBV18 and TRBJ1-2): NAGVMQNPRHLVRRRGQEARLRCSPMKGHSHVYWYRQLPEEGLKFMVYLQKENIIDESGMPKERFSAEFPKEGPSILRIQQVVRGDSAAYFCASSSGPAGTYGYTFGSGTRLTVV.

The V call is TRBV7-9, the J call TRBJ2-7; D unresolved. Germline V lookup: CDR1 SEHNR, CDR2 FQNEAQ (reference sequence). CDR3 length: 13 amino acids. Trimming took 6 bases from V and 4 from J, leaving 13 bases between them. CDR3 loop: CASRPSPGYEQYF. In DNA, the CDR3 is TGTGCCAGCAGACCTAGTCCAGGTTACGAGCAGTACTTC.

The rearrangement links TRBV25-1 to TRBJ1-1, with 10 bases identical to TRBD1. The CDR3 totals 15 residues. V shed 6 bases and J 6 bases; nucleotides not matched to a gene: 10. Germline loops: CDR1 MGHDK, CDR2 SYGVNS. The CDR3 sequence: CASSGTGTGVAEAFF. DNA for the CDR3: TGTGCCAGCAGCGGAACCGGGACAGGGGTCGCTGAAGCTTTCTTT.

This clone was counted a single time. The chain couples TRBV6-5 to TRBJ1-3; D remains ambiguous. Germline loops: CDR1 MNHEY, CDR2 SVGAGI. This CDR3 comprises 16 residues. The V end lost 4 bases, the J end lost 0 bases, and 13 bases lay between the germline ends. This chain's CDR3 is CASSSQRALSGNTIYF. The CDR3 DNA reads as TGTGCCAGCAGTTCCCAGCGGGCGCTCTCTGGAAACACCATATATTTT.

J is TRBJ2-1 and V is TRBV2; possibly TRBD1 for D (5 bases). The CDR3 runs 16 residues. Germline assignment: CDR1 SNHLY and CDR2 FYNNEI. Trimming stripped 7 bases from V and 0 bases from J, with 16 bases between. The CDR3 DNA sequence: TGTGCCAGCAACTCGGTGGTAGACAGCTCCTACAATGAGCAGTTCTTC. It specifies CASNSVVDSSYNEQFF.

The sample holds a few counts of this clone. The chain combines TRBV6-2 or TRBV6-3 with TRBJ1-6; D unresolved. Trimming shortened V by 2 bases and J by 6 bases, and 2 bases separated the two germline ends. In germline, CDR1 is MNHEY, CDR2 SVGEGT. This CDR3 is built from 12 residues. The CDR3 bases are TGTGCCAGCAGTTACCGTAATTCACCCCTCCACTTT. Translating gives CASSYRNSPLHF.

The chain joins TRBV5-1 to TRBJ1-2; D unresolved. V was clipped by 4 bases and J by 0 bases, with 13 bases between them. CDR1 SGHRS and CDR2 YFSETQ come from the germline V gene. The CDR3 sequence is 15 residues long. Here the CDR3 reads CASSQYYTANYGYTF. DNA for the CDR3: TGCGCCAGCAGCCAATATTACACCGCTAACTATGGCTACACCTTC.

This rearrangement joins TRBV5-4 to TRBJ2-1; no reliable D call. Germline CDR1 is SGHNT and CDR2 is YYREEE (reference sequence). The CDR3 has 15 residues. The V gene lost 4 bases and the J gene lost 5 bases, with 16 bases spanning the gap. CDR3 coding DNA: TGTGCCAGCAGCGTGGTCAGTAGGGTTGACAATGAGCAGTTCTTC. Amino acids: CASSVVSRVDNEQFF.

This chain connects TRBV4-1 to TRBJ2-5; no clear D. The CDR3 consists of 14 residues. Looked up from germline, CDR1 is MGHRA and CDR2 is YSYEKL. Trimming cost V 3 bases and J 5 bases, with 13 bases left between them. As DNA, the CDR3 is TGCGCCAGCAGCCACCACCGGAAAACCGAGACCCAGTACTTC. Its translation is CASSHHRKTETQYF.

The chain has TRBV5-6 and TRBJ1-1; 7 nucleotides match TRBD1. The V gene end was trimmed by 4 bases and the J gene end by 0 bases; junction bases not matched to a gene: 6. The CDR3 runs to 15 residues. Germline loops: CDR1 SGHDT, CDR2 YYEEEE. The CDR3 region has the DNA TGTGCCAGCAGCCCCCGGGACAGAATGAACACTGAAGCTTTCTTT. Its protein is CASSPRDRMNTEAFF.

The chain carries TRBV5-1 and TRBJ2-3; D possibly corresponds to TRBD2 (6 bases). The CDR3 totals 18 residues. Germline V lookup: CDR1 SGHRS, CDR2 YFSETQ. V was shortened by 5 bases and J by 0 bases, with 22 bases between the two germline ends. The CDR3 spells CASSSLATAPLSTDTQYF. In DNA form, the CDR3 reads TGCGCCAGCAGTTCTCTAGCGACCGCGCCCCTAAGCACAGATACGCAGTATTTT.

V and J are TRBV6-2 or TRBV6-3 and TRBJ1-1; D is ambiguous. Germline loops: CDR1 MNHEY, CDR2 SVGEGT. The CDR3 is made up of 16 amino acids. V was trimmed by 2 bases and J by 1 base, leaving 14 bases between them. DNA of the CDR3: TGTGCCAGCAGTTACGTTCCGGGTCTAGCGAACACTGAAGCTTTCTTT. It codes for CASSYVPGLANTEAFF.